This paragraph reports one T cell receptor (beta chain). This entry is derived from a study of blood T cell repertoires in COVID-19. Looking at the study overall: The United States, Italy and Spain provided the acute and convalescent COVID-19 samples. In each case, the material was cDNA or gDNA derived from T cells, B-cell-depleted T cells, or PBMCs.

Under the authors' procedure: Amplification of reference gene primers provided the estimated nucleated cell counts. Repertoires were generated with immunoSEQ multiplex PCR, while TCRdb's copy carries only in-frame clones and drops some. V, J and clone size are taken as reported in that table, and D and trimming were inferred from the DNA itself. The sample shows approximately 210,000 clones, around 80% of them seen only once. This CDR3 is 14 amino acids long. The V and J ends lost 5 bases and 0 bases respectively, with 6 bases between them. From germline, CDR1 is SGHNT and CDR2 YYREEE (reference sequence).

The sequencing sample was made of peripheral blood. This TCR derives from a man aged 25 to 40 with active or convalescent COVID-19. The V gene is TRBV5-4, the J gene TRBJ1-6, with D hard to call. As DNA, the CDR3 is TGTGCCAGCAGTGTGAGCTCCTATAATTCACCCCTCCACTTT. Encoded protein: CASSVSSYNSPLHF.